One sample yielded the 23 T cell receptor beta chains listed below, sequenced in a study of shared clonotypes between healthy human individuals. Selected positively for CCR7 and CD45RO-negative, naive CD8 cells excluded terminally differentiated effector memory CD45RA+ cells. Method: immunoSEQ multiplex PCR; TCRdb's copy keeps in-frame clones and lacks some. Of roughly 2,000,000 clones in the sample, about 95% were seen once. Input material: naive CD8+ T cells sorted from blood. The receptors originated from a man aged 18-30 years in good health.

This clone has a single count. The chain uses TRBV7-6 and TRBJ2-7; possible D gene TRBD1, 6 bases. The CDR3 loop spans 13 amino acids. CDR1 and CDR2 (germline): SGHVS, FNYEAQ. The germline V and J ends were trimmed by 6 bases and 5 bases, with 14 bases remaining between them. CDR3 residues: CASSQGLKDEQYF. The CDR3 DNA follows: TGTGCCAGCAGTCAGGGGTTAAAGGACGAGCAGTACTTC.

Notes on this clone: This CDR3 is also generated by other DNA sequences in the sample. The chain joins TRBV7-9 to TRBJ2-7; the D is unclear. CDR1 is SEHNR and CDR2 is FQNEAQ in the germline V gene (reference sequence). The CDR3 is 13 amino acids. V lost 0 bases and J 0 bases, leaving 3 bases between the germline ends. The CDR3 DNA reads as TGTGCCAGCAGCTTAGCCATCTCCTACGAGCAGTACTTC. Protein: CASSLAISYEQYF.

The CDR3 DNA sequence: TGTGCCAGCAGCTTACTCCTCTACGAGCAGTACTTC. This codes for CASSLLLYEQYF. This chain connects TRBV11-2 to TRBJ2-7; D call uncertain. CDR1 is SGHAT, CDR2 FQNNGV, per germline. The germline V and J ends were trimmed by 2 bases and 3 bases, with 5 bases remaining between them. CDR3 length equals 12 residues. The variable domain in full, completed from reference TRBV11-2 and TRBJ2-7, reads EAGVAQSPRYKIIEKRQSVAFWCNPISGHATLYWYQQILGQGPKLLIQFQNNGVVDDSQLPKDRFSAERLKGVDSTLKIQPAKLEDSAVYLCASSLLLYEQYFGPGTRLTVT.

V usage is TRBV7-9 and J usage is TRBJ1-5, with TRBD1 as a possible D gene (5 bases). This CDR3 region has 15 residues. The germline V gene encodes CDR1 SEHNR and CDR2 FQNEAQ (reference sequence). The V end was cut by 1 base, the J end by 1 base, with 8 bases between. The CDR3, as DNA: TGTGCCAGCAGCTTAGGGCCAGGGAGCAATCAGCCCCAGCATTTT. Protein product: CASSLGPGSNQPQHF.

This clone was observed a single time. The V call is TRBV29-1, the J call TRBJ2-5; 10 bases line up with TRBD2. Germline V gene data show CDR1 as SQVTM and CDR2 as ANQGSEA. The CDR3 spans 15 residues. V trimming: 2 bases; J trimming: 5 bases; junction bases outside the gene matches: 8. This CDR3 reads CSVELAGDLRETQYF. DNA of the CDR3: TGCAGCGTTGAACTAGCGGGGGACCTCCGGGAGACCCAGTACTTC.

CDR3 DNA sequence: TGTGCCACCAGCAGAGATATTGAGGACACCTTTCTCGAGCAGTACTTC. This gives the protein CATSRDIEDTFLEQYF. The chain carries TRBV15 and TRBJ2-7, with a weak D call TRBD1 (5 bases). This CDR3 is 16 amino acids long. Trimming shortened V by 0 bases and J by 6 bases, and 18 bases separated the two germline ends. CDR1 and CDR2 (germline): LNHNV, YYDKDF (reference sequence).

The chain is built from TRBV11-2 and TRBJ1-2; D is possibly TRBD1 (5 bases). Trimming shortened V by 2 bases and J by 1 base, and 11 bases separated the two germline ends. This CDR3 spans 15 amino acids. Germline CDR1 SGHAT, CDR2 FQNNGV. CDR3: CASSLYLRVNYGYTF. CDR3 nucleotide sequence: TGTGCCAGCAGCTTATACCTCAGGGTTAACTATGGCTACACCTTC.

Details on this clone: The DNA is left out, because the CDR3 cannot be placed on it with certainty; the CDR3 is given as TCRdb lists it. V and J are TRBV6-6 and TRBJ1-1. Per the germline V gene, CDR1 is MNHNY and CDR2 is SVGAGI (reference sequence). The CDR3 length equals 15 residues, ends included. CDR3 protein: CASSSSRGGNTEAFF.

The chain has TRBV7-9 and TRBJ2-1, with 7 bases that match TRBD1. This CDR3 spans 16 amino acids. Trimming took 4 bases from V and 0 from J; bases not matched to a gene: 6. From germline, CDR1 is SEHNR and CDR2 FQNEAQ (reference sequence). In DNA, the CDR3 is TGTGCCAGCAGCTCGACAGGGTTGGGCTCCTACAATGAGCAGTTCTTC. This codes for CASSSTGLGSYNEQFF.

Details on this clone: Other nucleotide sequences in the sample specify the same CDR3. This chain uses TRBV6-5 with TRBJ2-7, with a possible D match to TRBD1 (7 bases). The V gene lost 2 bases and the J gene lost 6 bases, with 11 bases spanning the gap. Germline CDR1 MNHEY, CDR2 SVGAGI. The CDR3 extends over 13 amino acids. CDR3 bases: TGTGCCAGCAGTTACGGGCAGGGGGGCGAGCAGTACTTC. Translation: CASSYGQGGEQYF.

CDR3 sequence reads: CASSDERRTQYF. The CDR3 nucleotides are TGTGCCAGCAGTGACGAGCGTCGGACCCAGTACTTC. The chain has TRBV2 and TRBJ2-5; D is uncertain. The CDR3 totals 12 residues. V lost 3 bases to trimming and J lost 7 bases, with 9 bases between them. CDR1 and CDR2 (germline): SNHLY, FYNNEI.

The chain couples TRBV7-9 to TRBJ1-2; D call uncertain. The germline V gene encodes CDR1 SEHNR and CDR2 FQNEAQ (reference sequence). The CDR3 totals 16 residues. Trimming stripped 5 bases from V and 5 bases from J, with 21 bases between. The CDR3 sequence is CASSATPWGQQYGYTF. CDR3 DNA: TGTGCCAGCAGCGCGACGCCCTGGGGTCAACAGTATGGCTACACCTTC.

This chain uses TRBV6-5 with TRBJ1-4; D call uncertain. Germline CDR1 and CDR2: MNHEY and SVGAGI. V was pared by 9 bases and J by 0 bases, with 11 bases between. The CDR3 runs to 14 residues. The CDR3 nucleotides read TGTGCCAGGACGGTAATTACAACTAATGAAAAACTGTTTTTT. Protein: CARTVITTNEKLFF.

As for this clone: Other DNA sequences of this sample code for an identical CDR3. The CDR3 DNA sequence: TGTGCCAGCAGTGAAGAGGTCACGAACACTGAAGCTTTCTTT. Its translation: CASSEEVTNTEAFF. This chain connects TRBV6-1 to TRBJ1-1; no definite D call. Trimming pared 1 base from V and 1 base from J, leaving 7 bases between. Germline CDR1 reads MNHNS; CDR2 reads SASEGT. The CDR3 contains 14 residues.

The count of this clone is one. The chain combines TRBV28 with TRBJ2-1, with D unclear. Per germline, CDR1 MDHEN and CDR2 SYDVKM. V was cut by 2 bases and J by 2 bases, with 13 bases left in between. The CDR3 has 16 amino acids. This chain's CDR3 is CASSLQRPTAYNEQFF. The CDR3 DNA sequence: TGTGCCAGCAGTTTACAGAGGCCGACCGCCTACAATGAGCAGTTCTTC. The full variable domain, with the rest looked up from reference TRBV28 and TRBJ2-1, is DVKVTQSSRYLVKRTGEKVFLECVQDMDHENMFWYRQDPGLGLRLIYFSYDVKMKEKGDIPEGYSVSREKKERFSLILESASTNQTSMYLCASSLQRPTAYNEQFFGPGTRLTVL.

V and J are TRBV28 and TRBJ2-2; TRBD1 might be the D (5 bases). V was pared by 4 bases and J by 4 bases, with 10 bases between. This CDR3 has 14 residues. The germline CDR1 and CDR2 sequences are MDHEN and SYDVKM. CDR3 protein: CASSSGQGTGELFF. CDR3 bases: TGTGCCAGCAGTTCCGGACAAGGCACCGGGGAGCTGTTTTTT.

The table lists this clone with a count of one. V usage is TRBV6-5 and J usage is TRBJ2-5; possibly TRBD2 for D (5 bases). The CDR3 extends over 14 amino acids. Germline V gene sequence: CDR1 MNHEY, CDR2 SVGAGI. Trimming cost V 8 bases and J 2 bases, with 15 bases left between them. The CDR3 region is CASRQRRIQETQYF. The CDR3 DNA reads TGTGCCAGCCGACAACGGAGGATACAAGAGACCCAGTACTTC.

The rearrangement joins TRBV4-1 to TRBJ1-1; no definite D call. The CDR3 is 14 residues long. The germline gives CDR1 MGHRA, CDR2 YSYEKL. Trimming left V 3 bases short and J 0 bases short, with 8 bases between. The CDR3 reads CASSHRELNTEAFF. In nucleotides, the CDR3 is TGCGCCAGCAGCCACCGAGAGCTGAACACTGAAGCTTTCTTT.

The V call is TRBV27, the J call TRBJ2-7; TRBD1 is a possible D gene (5 bases). Germline CDR1 and CDR2: MNHEY and SMNVEV (reference sequence). Trimming pared 8 bases from V and 0 bases from J, leaving 11 bases between. CDR3 length equals 13 residues. The CDR3 here is CASGPGISYEQYF. In DNA, the CDR3 is TGTGCCAGCGGTCCAGGGATCTCCTACGAGCAGTACTTC.

V and J are TRBV27 and TRBJ2-1; D might be TRBD2 (6 bases). The CDR3 is 16 residues long. Germline V gene sequence: CDR1 MNHEY, CDR2 SMNVEV (reference sequence). V gave up 6 bases and J gave up 6 bases, with 21 bases separating them. The CDR3 nucleotides are TGTGCCAGCAGCCCTTCGGCGGGGCCCAATGCCAATGAGCAGTTCTTC. This sequence encodes CASSPSAGPNANEQFF.

This chain joins TRBV6-1 and TRBJ2-1; D remains ambiguous. Per germline, CDR1 MNHNS and CDR2 SASEGT. CDR3 size: 11 residues. V gave up 8 bases and J gave up 2 bases, with 4 bases separating them. CDR3 coding DNA: TGTGCCAGCCTAGCCTACAATGAGCAGTTCTTC. It yields the protein CASLAYNEQFF.

The rearrangement joins TRBV16 to TRBJ2-2; D not resolved. CDR3 size: 16 residues. Per germline, CDR1 KGHSY and CDR2 FQNENV. V shed 0 bases and J shed 0 bases, with 8 bases lying between them. The CDR3 is CASSQSPGPNTGELFF. Written as DNA, the CDR3 is TGTGCCAGCAGCCAATCTCCCGGCCCGAACACCGGGGAGCTGTTTTTT.

The chain couples TRBV27 to TRBJ1-2, with 8 bases that match TRBD1. V shed 5 bases and J 3 bases; nucleotides not matched to a gene: 14. Germline CDR1 is MNHEY and CDR2 is SMNVEV (reference sequence). This CDR3 is built from 17 residues. CDR3: CASSVTQGALGYYGYTF. DNA of the CDR3: TGTGCCAGCAGTGTCACGCAGGGGGCCCTAGGTTACTATGGCTACACCTTC.